These 21 T cell receptor beta chains originate from one sample sequenced in a study of blood T cells in healthy people across ages. Alongside a J-beta primer mix, a sample-barcoded 5' primer served in a second PCR lasting roughly 7 to 11 cycles. TCRdb re-called the 5' RACE reads with MiXCR, one entry per CDR3 protein. The table shows hundreds of thousands of distinct CDR3 sequences, with more than 35% occurring only once. The specimen sequenced was blood. These receptors were taken from a man older than 75 in good health.

The chain carries TRBV10-3 and TRBJ1-5, with D unresolved. Germline V gene sequence: CDR1 ENHRY, CDR2 SYGVKD. V gave up 6 bases and J gave up 9 bases, with 15 bases separating them. CDR3 size: 13 residues. CDR3 sequence reads: CAISPSDLWPQHF. The CDR3 region has the DNA TGTGCCATCAGCCCGTCAGATTTGTGGCCCCAGCATTTT.

V and J are TRBV20-1 and TRBJ2-5; possibly TRBD2 for D (5 bases). This CDR3 is built from 16 residues. V dropped 3 bases and J dropped 4 bases, with 21 bases sitting between them. The germline gives CDR1 DFQATT, CDR2 SNEGSKA (reference sequence). The CDR3 spells CSASPLGEAQRETQYF. CDR3 coding DNA: TGCAGTGCTAGCCCTCTCGGGGAAGCACAACGAGAGACCCAGTACTTC.

Only a few counts were recorded for this clonotype. V is TRBV20-1 and J is TRBJ2-1; D not certain. Trimming stripped 0 bases from V and 2 bases from J, with 11 bases between. Germline V gives CDR1 DFQATT, CDR2 SNEGSKA (reference sequence). This CDR3 comprises 15 residues. CDR3 DNA sequence: TGCAGTGCTAGAGATCGTACGGCCCCCTACAATGAGCAGTTCTTC. It yields the protein CSARDRTAPYNEQFF.

Comments on this clonotype: Since a much larger clone is just one base distant, this may be a read error. This chain links TRBV27 with TRBJ2-3; D not certain. CDR1 is MNHEY and CDR2 is SMNVEV in the germline V gene (reference sequence). Deletions cut 6 bases from V and 0 bases from J, with 4 bases between. The CDR3 contains 12 residues. The CDR3, as DNA: TGTGCCAGCAGACCTAGCACAGATACGCAGTATTTT. This translates into CASRPSTDTQYF.

This sequence joins TRBV20-1 and TRBJ2-1; TRBD2 matches at 9 bases. The assigned J gene may be wrong: the sequence end matches TRBJ2-7 better. CDR3 length: 19 amino acids. Germline CDR1 reads DFQATT; CDR2 reads SNEGSKA (reference sequence). CDR3 nucleotide sequence: TGCAGTGCAGTTAAGGCAGGGGTTCCAGGCGGGAGGGTTTACAATGAGCAGTACTTC. It translates to CSAVKAGVPGGRVYNEQYF.

CDR3 loop: CASSRLGFGANVLTF. CDR3 sequence (DNA): TGTGCCAGCAGTAGACTAGGGTTTGGGGCCAACGTCCTGACTTTC. The rearrangement joins TRBV6-5 to TRBJ2-6, with a weak D call TRBD2 (6 bases). The CDR3 has 15 residues. V was shortened by 5 bases and J by 3 bases, with 11 bases between the two germline ends. CDR1 and CDR2 from the germline V gene are MNHEY and SVGAGI.

The rearrangement links TRBV29-1 to TRBJ2-1, with 7 bases aligning to TRBD1. V shed 8 bases and J 13 bases; nucleotides not matched to a gene: 14. Germline assignment: CDR1 SQVTM and CDR2 ANQGSEA. This CDR3 contains 12 residues. CDR3 sequence (DNA): TGCAGCATGGGACAGTCGGCTCAGACCCAGTTCTTC. Residues: CSMGQSAQTQFF.

The gene calls are TRBV7-9 and TRBJ2-3; TRBD2 might be the D (6 bases). The CDR3 sequence is 18 residues long. Germline CDR1 reads SEHNR; CDR2 reads FQNEAQ (reference sequence). The V and J ends lost 1 base and 0 bases respectively, with 17 bases between them. The chain's CDR3 is CASSLGAGSAPSTDTQYF. CDR3 DNA: TGTGCCAGCAGCTTAGGGGCCGGGAGCGCCCCTAGCACAGATACGCAGTATTTT. The full variable domain, in which reference TRBV7-9 and TRBJ2-3 provide the parts outside the CDR3, is DTGVSQNPRHKITKRGQNVTFRCDPISEHNRLYWYRQTLGQGPEFLTYFQNEAQLEKSRLLSDRFSAERPKGSFSTLEIQRTEQGDSAMYLCASSLGAGSAPSTDTQYFGPGTRLTVL.

The chain couples TRBV9 to TRBJ2-1, with 7 bases aligning to TRBD2. CDR1 SGDLS and CDR2 YYNGEE come from the germline V gene. The CDR3 extends over 14 amino acids. The V and J ends lost 0 bases and 8 bases, in that order; junction bases with no gene match: 5. The CDR3 sequence: CASSVDGRWDEQFF. The CDR3 DNA sequence: TGTGCCAGCAGCGTAGACGGGAGGTGGGATGAGCAGTTCTTC.

There are many counts of this clonotype. The V call is TRBV7-2, the J call TRBJ2-7; TRBD2 agrees at 10 bases. CDR3 length: 15 residues. Unmatched junction bases numbered 9, after V lost 5 bases and J lost 5 bases. Germline V gene data show CDR1 as SGHTA and CDR2 as FQGNSA. CDR3 in DNA: TGTGCCAGCAGCGACACAAGCGGGAGGGCCGACGAGCAGTACTTC. This sequence encodes CASSDTSGRADEQYF.

V gene TRBV10-3 combines with J gene TRBJ1-2, with TRBD1 identical over 8 bases. Looked up from germline, CDR1 is ENHRY and CDR2 is SYGVKD. The CDR3 loop spans 16 amino acids. The V gene end was trimmed by 7 bases and the J gene end by 4 bases; junction bases not matched to a gene: 14. The CDR3 spells CAITSGQGGTGYGYTF. CDR3 in DNA: TGTGCCATCACATCAGGACAGGGAGGCACGGGCTATGGCTACACCTTC.

A few counts support this clonotype. The chain is built from TRBV27 and TRBJ2-2; 9 nucleotides line up with TRBD2. Trimming cost V 8 bases and J 6 bases; bases outside gene matches: 7. This CDR3 is 14 amino acids long. Per germline, CDR1 MNHEY and CDR2 SMNVEV (reference sequence). CDR3 residues: CASSGTSFSGELFF. CDR3 nucleotides: TGTGCCAGCTCCGGGACTAGCTTCTCCGGGGAGCTGTTTTTT.

This clonotype has just one count. Because it lacks the conserved phenylalanine or tryptophan at the end, this CDR3 is likely a read error. The CDR3 DNA is TGTGCCAGTAGTACGGGACCGGCGGAGACCCAGTACGTC. Residues: CASSTGPAETQYV. This chain links TRBV19 with TRBJ2-5; either TRBD1 or TRBD2 may fit D (5 bases each). V lost 4 bases and J lost 5, with 11 bases in between. In germline, CDR1 is LNHDA, CDR2 SQIVND (reference sequence). The CDR3 is made up of 13 amino acids.

The V and J genes are TRBV20-1 and TRBJ2-7; no firm D call. This CDR3 spans 13 amino acids. Per the germline V gene, CDR1 is DFQATT and CDR2 is SNEGSKA (reference sequence). V was clipped by 4 bases and J by 0 bases, with 10 bases between them. The CDR3, as DNA: TGCAGTGCTATCGAACGGAGCTCCTACGAGCAGTACTTC. This encodes CSAIERSSYEQYF.

The sample holds many counts of this clonotype. The chain couples TRBV6-2 or TRBV6-3 to TRBJ2-5; TRBD2 matches at 7 bases. CDR1 MNHEY and CDR2 SVGEGT come from the germline V gene. V dropped 2 bases and J dropped 1; count of bases not matched to a gene: 1. This CDR3 is 14 amino acids long. This CDR3 reads CASSYPSGQETQYF. The DNA for the CDR3 is TGTGCCAGCAGTTACCCTAGCGGCCAAGAGACCCAGTACTTC.

This clonotype was seen more than once but under ten times. This chain connects TRBV5-6 to TRBJ2-1, with a weak D call TRBD1 (7 bases). Germline CDR1 reads SGHDT; CDR2 reads YYEEEE. Trimming took off 7 bases at V and 10 bases at J, with 21 bases between the two ends. The CDR3 is 14 amino acids. This chain's CDR3 is CASGRSGGTAEQFF. In DNA form, the CDR3 reads TGTGCCAGCGGACGAAGTGGGGGGACAGCGGAGCAGTTCTTC. Complete variable domain (other parts from reference TRBV5-6 and TRBJ2-1): DAGVTQSPTHLIKTRGQQVTLRCSPKSGHDTVSWYQQALGQGPQFIFQYYEEEERQRGNFPDRFSGHQFPNYSSELNVNALLLGDSALYLCASGRSGGTAEQFFGPGTRLTVL.

The V and J genes are TRBV27 and TRBJ2-2; D uncertain. Germline CDR1 is MNHEY and CDR2 is SMNVEV (reference sequence). The CDR3 has 14 amino acids. Trimming left V 4 bases short and J 2 bases short, with 8 bases between. The CDR3: CASSSQLNTGELFF. CDR3 nucleotides: TGTGCCAGCAGTTCCCAGTTAAACACCGGGGAGCTGTTTTTT.

A few counts support this clonotype. The chain recombines TRBV7-6 with TRBJ2-3; the D is unclear. Germline V lookup: CDR1 SGHVS, CDR2 FNYEAQ. Trimming shortened V by 2 bases and J by 2 bases, and 14 bases separated the two germline ends. The CDR3 has 16 residues. In DNA form, the CDR3 reads TGTGCCAGCAGCTTAACAGCTAATTATTACACAGATACGCAGTATTTT. This sequence encodes CASSLTANYYTDTQYF. Looking up the rest from reference TRBV7-6 and TRBJ2-3 gives the full variable domain: GAGVSQSPRYKVTKRGQDVALRCDPISGHVSLYWYRQALGQGPEFLTYFNYEAQQDKSGLPNDRFSAERPEGSISTLTIQRTEQRDSAMYRCASSLTANYYTDTQYFGPGTRLTVL.

The chain has TRBV29-1 and TRBJ1-5; D is ambiguous. Per the germline V gene, CDR1 is SQVTM and CDR2 is ANQGSEA. This CDR3 contains 14 residues. Trimming stripped 0 bases from V and 2 bases from J, with 8 bases between. CDR3 coding DNA: TGCAGCGTTGAAGATCAGGACCGCAATCAGCCCCAGCATTTT. Translating it yields CSVEDQDRNQPQHF.

V and J are TRBV30 and TRBJ2-3; perhaps TRBD2 as D (6 bases). CDR1 and CDR2 (germline): GTSNPN, SVGIG (reference sequence). The CDR3 extends over 15 amino acids. V lost 3 bases and J 0 bases, leaving 13 bases between the germline ends. CDR3 amino acids: CAWRGGAFSTDTQYF. In DNA form, the CDR3 reads TGTGCCTGGAGAGGAGGGGCGTTTAGCACAGATACGCAGTATTTT.

This clonotype showed up just a few times. The chain is built from TRBV29-1 and TRBJ2-7; D gene uncertain. The CDR3 extends over 15 amino acids. Germline V CDR1 and CDR2: SQVTM, ANQGSEA. V was shortened by 3 bases and J by 3 bases, with 18 bases between the two germline ends. CDR3 nucleotide sequence: TGCAGCGTTGATGGAGCTTGGGCCGTTCGCTACGAGCAGTACTTC. As protein: CSVDGAWAVRYEQYF.